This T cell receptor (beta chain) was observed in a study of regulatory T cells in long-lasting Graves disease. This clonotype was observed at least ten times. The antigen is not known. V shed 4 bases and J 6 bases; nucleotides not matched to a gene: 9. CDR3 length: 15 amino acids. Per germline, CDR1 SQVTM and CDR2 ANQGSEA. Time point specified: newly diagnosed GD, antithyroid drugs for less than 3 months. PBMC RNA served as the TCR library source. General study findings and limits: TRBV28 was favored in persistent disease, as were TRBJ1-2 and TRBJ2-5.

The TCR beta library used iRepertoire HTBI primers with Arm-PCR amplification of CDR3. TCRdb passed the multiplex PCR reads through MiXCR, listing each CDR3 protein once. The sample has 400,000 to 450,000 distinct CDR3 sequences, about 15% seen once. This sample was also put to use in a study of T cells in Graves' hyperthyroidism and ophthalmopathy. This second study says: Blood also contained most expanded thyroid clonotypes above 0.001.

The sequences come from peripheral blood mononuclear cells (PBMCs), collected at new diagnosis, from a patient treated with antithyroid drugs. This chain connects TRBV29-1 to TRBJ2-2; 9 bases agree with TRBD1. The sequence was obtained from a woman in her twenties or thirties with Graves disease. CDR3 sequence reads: CSVGGGTGKAGELFF. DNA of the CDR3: TGCAGCGTTGGCGGCGGGACAGGGAAAGCCGGGGAGCTGTTTTTT.